The present TCR beta chain was sequenced within a study of CXCR3-negative and CXCR3-positive naive CD8 T cells. Study-level points and caveats: Comparison of naive cells showed more hydrophobic TRB CDR3s in CXCR3-positive than in CXCR3-negative naive cells. Within a donor, both naive subsets shared TRBV-TRBJ usage, unlike memory cells.

The naive CD8+ gate required CD45RO-CCR7+CD27+CD95- phenotype. As concerns this clonotype: What it binds is not known.

With UMI labels, 5' RACE was used to prepare the TRB cDNA libraries. One entry per CDR3 protein, without DNA, is what TCRdb gives after re-calling the 5' RACE reads. This sample's table reports about 57,000 distinct CDR3 sequences. The CDR3 runs 14 residues. In germline, CDR1 is LNHDA, CDR2 SQIVND (reference sequence). V and J are TRBV19 and TRBJ2-7; there is no DNA to check the TCRdb D call of TRBD2. The sample was naive CXCR3+ CD8+ T cells from blood. Noted subset: CD45RO-CCR7+CD27+CD95- naive CD8+ T cells expressing CXCR3 (TNR3+). This TCR came from a human donor in good health. Some clones in this sample may be carry-over from other donors' samples. The chain's CDR3 is CASTSSGGADEQYF.